This TCR beta chain is drawn from a study of spatial heterogeneity in lung cancer. The overall study: Beta-chain sequences were consistently detected more often than alpha-chain sequences. Raw-read counts averaged over ten per unique TCR and UMI combination.

TCR cDNA molecules were tagged individually, and each one carried a unique molecular identifier. MiXCR was run by TCRdb on the 5' RACE reads, yielding one entry per CDR3 protein. Among some 80,000 distinct CDR3 sequences listed, roughly 8% were seen once. Time point: sample taken at primary tumor resection. The sequenced material consisted of unsorted whole RNA from tumor, nontumor lung or frozen PBMC. This CDR3 contains 12 residues. CDR1 is MNHNY and CDR2 is SVGAGI in the germline V gene (reference sequence). Trimming stripped 7 bases from V and 0 bases from J, with 6 bases between. This specimen was PBMCs, taken at surgery. The clonotype comes from a male donor with early-stage non-small cell lung cancer. The chain is built from TRBV6-6 and TRBJ1-2; D is uncertain. This CDR3 reads CASTEANYGYTF. The CDR3 region has the DNA TGTGCCAGCACAGAAGCTAACTATGGCTACACCTTC.